This T cell receptor (beta chain) emerged from a study of regulatory T cells in long-lasting Graves disease. Time point here: persistent/refractory GD, antithyroid drugs over 5 years with positive TRAb. RNA extracted from PBMCs served as the sequencing template. Whole-study findings and limits: Persistent disease preferred TRBV28, TRBJ1-2 and TRBJ2-5. Small sample size may have lowered accuracy.

The V end was cut by 3 bases, the J end by 0 bases, with 12 bases between. Germline-derived CDR1 and CDR2 are MDHEN and SYDVKM. CDR3 length equals 17 residues. Construction of the TCR beta libraries employed iRepertoire HTBI primers in conjunction with Arm-PCR of CDR3 regions. TCRdb independently ran MiXCR on the multiplex PCR reads; one entry per CDR3 protein. The sample contains over 450,000 distinct CDR3 sequences, around a fifth of which appear only once. Ten or more counts support this clonotype. The antigen is undetermined. This sequence joins TRBV28 and TRBJ2-6; a weak D match, TRBD2 (6 bases). The starting material was peripheral blood mononuclear cells (PBMCs), obtained when the disease was refractory, from a patient treated with antithyroid drugs. The sequence was collected from a female donor with Graves disease. CDR3 amino acids: CASSLWEEGSGANVLTF. The CDR3 region has the DNA TGTGCCAGCAGTTTGTGGGAGGAGGGCTCTGGGGCCAACGTCCTGACTTTC.